The subject of this entry is one T cell receptor beta chain. What it binds is not known. The V gene's germline CDR1 is MNHNS and CDR2 SASEGT. This CDR3 has 13 amino acids. The PCR used 60 Vbeta and 13 Jbeta primers. TCRdb's copy holds only in-frame clones and misses some; the assay was immunoSEQ multiplex PCR. The sample lists roughly 140,000 clones; approximately 83% were seen once. The source of the sample is a study of cytomegalovirus exposure and HLA in healthy donors. Study as a whole: Early release data held about 92 million unique TCRs from HLA-typed donors. Study observations and caveats: In a later analysis, the majority of CMV-associated beta chains seemingly showed HLA restriction. The only immune exposure information that was available was CMV serostatus.

The source material was PBMCs. The genes are TRBV6-1 and TRBJ2-5; the D gene is possibly TRBD1 (5 bases). The J call may be incorrect, as the DNA end agrees better with TRBJ2-7. The origin of this receptor is a middle-aged woman in good health and CMV-seronegative. The CDR3 region is CASSTVSYYEQYF. Written as DNA, the CDR3 is TGTGCCAGCTCGACAGTGTCGTACTACGAGCAGTACTTC.